The clone carrying this T cell receptor beta chain was detected only a few times. Its specificity is not known. From germline, CDR1 is SGHTA and CDR2 FQGNSA. Unmatched junction bases numbered 0, after V lost 0 bases and J lost 4 bases. The CDR3 is 13 residues long. These data are taken from a study of radiotherapy plus CTLA-4 blockade in lung cancer. Findings and caveats of the study: Expansion in blood of tumor-derived TCR clones was seen after radiotherapy plus ipilimumab. Alongside interferon-beta, early blood T cell clone dynamics were reportedly the best predictor of response.

The data were produced by immunoSEQ multiplex PCR, yet TCRdb's version contains in-frame clones alone and is incomplete. The table lists some 78,000 clones, 86% of them singletons. With ipilimumab providing CTLA-4 blockade, focal radiation was administered to patients who had chemo-refractory metastatic non-small-cell lung cancer. The J gene is TRBJ2-7, the V gene TRBV7-2; 7 bases agree with TRBD2. This specimen was peripheral blood, taken from a patient treated with radiotherapy plus ipilimumab. This clonotype originated in a human donor with non-small cell lung cancer who had a partial response to radiotherapy plus ipilimumab. The CDR3 reads CASSLAGGYEQYV. The CDR3 DNA follows: TGTGCCAGCAGCTTAGCGGGAGGGTACGAGCAGTACGTC.